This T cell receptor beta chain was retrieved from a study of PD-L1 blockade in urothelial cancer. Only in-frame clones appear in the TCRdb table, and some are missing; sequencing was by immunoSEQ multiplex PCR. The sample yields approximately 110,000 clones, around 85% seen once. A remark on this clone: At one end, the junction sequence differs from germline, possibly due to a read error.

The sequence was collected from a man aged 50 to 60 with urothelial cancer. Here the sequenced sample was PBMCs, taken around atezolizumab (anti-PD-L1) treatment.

Written as DNA, the CDR3 is TGCGCCAGCAGCTGGGAGGGGACAACTCCTACATTTAGCTTC. Its translation is CASSWEGTTPTFSF. This sequence joins TRBV4-1 and TRBJ1-2, with D possibly matching TRBD1 (6 bases). The germline V gene has CDR1 MGHRA and CDR2 YSYEKL. This CDR3 spans 14 amino acids.